The 17 T cell receptor beta chains listed next were all sequenced from one sample in a study of blood T cell repertoires in COVID-19. The repertoire was sequenced with immunoSEQ multiplex PCR; TCRdb's copy has only in-frame clones and lacks some. The sample has 200,000 to 250,000 clones; 88% are singletons. Sequenced input: peripheral blood. The receptors come from a man older than 75 with acute or convalescent COVID-19.

The chain carries TRBV4-1 and TRBJ1-2; D is unclear. Germline V lookup: CDR1 MGHRA, CDR2 YSYEKL. V lost 1 base and J 7 bases, leaving 10 bases between the germline ends. CDR3 size: 13 residues. This CDR3 reads CASSQGTTTGYTF. As DNA, the CDR3 is TGCGCCAGCAGCCAAGGAACAACAACTGGCTACACCTTC.

The rearrangement joins TRBV18 to TRBJ2-3; D gene uncertain. Germline CDR1 is KGHSH and CDR2 is LQKENI. The CDR3 length is 11 residues. The V end was cut by 3 bases, the J end by 6 bases, with 4 bases between. The DNA for the CDR3 is TGTGCCAGCTCACCCGGGGATACGCAGTATTTT. This translates into CASSPGDTQYF.

The chain recombines TRBV7-9 with TRBJ2-7, with D tentatively TRBD1 (6 bases). V lost 5 bases and J 3 bases, leaving 11 bases between the germline ends. From germline, CDR1 is SEHNR and CDR2 FQNEAQ (reference sequence). This CDR3 has 13 residues. The CDR3 sequence is CASSPGQYYEQYF. For the CDR3, the DNA is TGTGCCAGCAGCCCCGGACAGTACTACGAGCAGTACTTC.

The chain links TRBV7-9 to TRBJ2-1, with a possible D match to TRBD1 (5 bases). The V gene's germline CDR1 is SEHNR and CDR2 FQNEAQ (reference sequence). The V gene lost 5 bases and the J gene lost 7 bases, with 21 bases spanning the gap. The length of the CDR3 is 16 residues. Here the CDR3 DNA reads TGTGCCAGCAGCCCCTTAGATGGGGCTATTACGAATGAGCAGTTCTTC. It specifies CASSPLDGAITNEQFF.

This chain joins TRBV18 and TRBJ2-1; 11 nucleotides align to TRBD2. Trimming took 2 bases from V and 9 from J; bases not matched to a gene: 6. This CDR3 comprises 15 residues. CDR1 and CDR2 (germline): KGHSH, LQKENI. This chain's CDR3 is CASSPALAGDGEQFF. The CDR3 DNA reads TGTGCCAGCTCACCAGCACTAGCGGGAGATGGTGAGCAGTTCTTC.

V is TRBV6-6 and J is TRBJ2-3; no firm D call. The V and J ends lost 5 bases and 5 bases respectively, with 8 bases between them. The CDR3 sequence is 12 residues long. Germline assignment: CDR1 MNHNY and CDR2 SVGAGI (reference sequence). The CDR3 reads CASSLQLDTQYF. The CDR3 nucleotides read TGTGCCAGCAGTCTACAGTTAGATACGCAGTATTTT.

V and J are TRBV4-3 and TRBJ1-2; D possibly corresponds to TRBD1 (5 bases). CDR3 length: 14 amino acids. Germline CDR1 and CDR2: LGHNA and YSLEER. Trimming left V 0 bases short and J 7 bases short, with 12 bases between. The CDR3 DNA reads TGCGCCAGCAGCCAAGAGTCAGGGATGGGTGGCTACACCTTC. It codes for CASSQESGMGGYTF.

The rearrangement uses TRBV19 and TRBJ1-1; TRBD1 matches 8 bases. Trimming removed 4 bases from V and 4 bases from J; junction bases left unmatched: 5. This CDR3 contains 14 residues. In germline, CDR1 is LNHDA, CDR2 SQIVND (reference sequence). Here the CDR3 DNA reads TGTGCCAGTAGTACGACAGGGGTGGGCACTGAAGCTTTCTTT. Its translation: CASSTTGVGTEAFF. The full variable domain, with the rest looked up from reference TRBV19 and TRBJ1-1, is DGGITQSPKYLFRKEGQNVTLSCEQNLNHDAMYWYRQDPGQGLRLIYYSQIVNDFQKGDIAEGYSVSREKKESFPLTVTSAQKNPTAFYLCASSTTGVGTEAFFGQGTRLTVV.

This clone was counted between two and nine times. V and J are TRBV6-5 and TRBJ2-7, with TRBD2 identical over 9 bases. The V and J ends lost 6 bases and 4 bases, in that order; junction bases with no gene match: 7. This CDR3 has 14 residues. Germline V gene data show CDR1 as MNHEY and CDR2 as SVGAGI. The CDR3 coding sequence is TGTGCCAGCAGGGCCGGGACTAGCAGATACGAGCAGTACTTC. Its translation: CASRAGTSRYEQYF.

This chain uses TRBV7-2 with TRBJ2-5; 12 positions match TRBD2. V shed 4 bases, J shed 5 bases, and the junction held 11 bases outside the gene matches. The CDR3 is 17 residues long. The V gene's germline CDR1 is SGHTA and CDR2 FQGNSA. The CDR3 DNA reads TGTGCCAGCAGCTCCGGACTAGCGGGACTCTACGAGGAGACCCAGTACTTC. Translating gives CASSSGLAGLYEETQYF.

The CDR3 protein is CASSPDRGLGETQYF. CDR3 in DNA: TGTGCCAGCAGCCCAGACAGGGGCCTGGGGGAGACCCAGTACTTC. This chain links TRBV7-2 with TRBJ2-5, with 8 bases aligning to TRBD1. From germline, CDR1 is SGHTA and CDR2 FQGNSA. V shed 5 bases and J 5 bases; nucleotides not matched to a gene: 10. The CDR3 spans 15 residues.

V usage is TRBV6-4 and J usage is TRBJ1-1; D not resolved. Trimming took 5 bases from V and 1 from J, leaving 8 bases between them. The CDR3 spans 13 residues. Germline V lookup: CDR1 MRHNA, CDR2 SNTAGT. CDR3 nucleotides: TGTGCCAGCAGTCTGACTGGGAACACTGAAGCTTTCTTT. Translating it yields CASSLTGNTEAFF.

The J gene is TRBJ1-2, the V gene TRBV28; D unclear. The germline CDR1 and CDR2 sequences are MDHEN and SYDVKM. V shed 3 bases and J shed 6 bases, with 11 bases lying between them. This CDR3 has 13 residues. Written as DNA, the CDR3 is TGTGCCAGCAGTTTCCGCCCTAGTAATGGCTACACCTTC. This encodes CASSFRPSNGYTF.

In its sample, this clone was seen once. This chain joins TRBV7-9 and TRBJ2-6; no clear D gene. This CDR3 region has 14 residues. V lost 2 bases and J 3 bases, leaving 5 bases between the germline ends. In germline, CDR1 is SEHNR, CDR2 FQNEAQ (reference sequence). The DNA for the CDR3 is TGTGCCAGCAGCTTAACTGGTGGGGCCAACGTCCTGACTTTC. Protein product: CASSLTGGANVLTF.

The chain carries TRBV5-8 and TRBJ1-5; 10 bases are shared with TRBD1. In germline, CDR1 is SGHTS, CDR2 YDEGEE. The J segment lost 2 bases and the V segment lost 4 bases, leaving 9 bases of the junction unmatched. The CDR3 runs 17 residues. The CDR3 region is CASSRTGGTGGNQPQHF. The CDR3 DNA sequence: TGTGCCAGCAGCCGGACAGGGGGGACGGGGGGCAATCAGCCCCAGCATTTT.

The chain couples TRBV28 to TRBJ2-1, with 10 bases that match TRBD2. Germline V gene lookup returns CDR1 MDHEN and CDR2 SYDVKM. After removal of 7 bases from V and 0 bases from J, the junction contained 6 bases not matched to a gene. This CDR3 spans 16 amino acids. The CDR3 bases are TGTGCCAGCATTGGGAAGCGGGAGGGCTCCTACAATGAGCAGTTCTTC. Its protein is CASIGKREGSYNEQFF.

This chain links TRBV5-6 with TRBJ2-7, with D maybe TRBD2 (5 bases). The length of the CDR3 is 14 residues. Looked up from germline, CDR1 is SGHDT and CDR2 is YYEEEE. V lost 6 bases to trimming and J lost 2 bases, with 15 bases between them. The CDR3 sequence: CASTKGDRAYEQYF. The CDR3 region has the DNA TGTGCCAGCACCAAGGGAGACCGAGCCTACGAGCAGTACTTC.